Listed here are 19 T cell receptor beta chains from one sample, sequenced in a study of regulatory T cells in long-lasting Graves disease. The sample's time point: newly diagnosed GD, antithyroid drugs for less than 3 months. The TCR library used RNA extracted from PBMCs. For TCR beta, libraries came from iRepertoire HTBI primers and Arm-PCR of CDR3 regions. TCRdb fed the multiplex PCR reads into MiXCR, producing one record per CDR3 protein. The data hold over 500,000 distinct CDR3 sequences, with less than 20% observed a single time. This sample also appeared in a second study, on T cells in Graves' hyperthyroidism and ophthalmopathy.

The input for sequencing was peripheral blood mononuclear cells (PBMCs), taken at new diagnosis, from a patient treated with antithyroid drugs. These receptors all stem from a woman aged 25-40 years with Graves disease.

This clonotype was found a few times. V and J are TRBV3-1 and TRBJ1-3; no reliable D call. V lost 3 bases to trimming and J lost 1 base, with 7 bases between them. The length of the CDR3 is 14 residues. CDR1 is LGHDT, CDR2 YNNKEL, per germline (reference sequence). This CDR3 reads CASSHTDSGNTIYF. CDR3 nucleotides: TGTGCCAGCAGCCACACGGATTCTGGAAACACCATATATTTT. The variable domain in full, with the rest retrieved from reference TRBV3-1 and TRBJ1-3, is DTAVSQTPKYLVTQMGNDKSIKCEQNLGHDTMYWYKQDSKKFLKIMFSYNNKELIINETVPNRFSPKSPDKAHLNLHINSLELGDSAVYFCASSHTDSGNTIYFGEGSWLTVV.

This clonotype has just a few counts. The V call is TRBV9, the J call TRBJ2-1; TRBD2 agrees at 10 bases. CDR3 length equals 15 residues. V was clipped by 4 bases and J by 4 bases; unmatched bases: 5. The germline CDR1 and CDR2 sequences are SGDLS and YYNGEE. This CDR3 is CASSITSGEYNEQFF. The CDR3 bases are TGTGCCAGCAGCATTACTAGCGGGGAGTACAATGAGCAGTTCTTC.

This clonotype occurred many times. The genes are TRBV11-2 and TRBJ2-7; a possible D gene is TRBD1 (6 bases). The germline V gene encodes CDR1 SGHAT and CDR2 FQNNGV. The CDR3 totals 14 residues. The germline V and J ends were trimmed by 2 bases and 3 bases, with 11 bases remaining between them. The CDR3 nucleotides read TGTGCCAGCAGCTTATCAGGGGTAAGCTACGAGCAGTACTTC. This sequence encodes CASSLSGVSYEQYF.

The table lists this clonotype with a few counts. V usage is TRBV19 and J usage is TRBJ1-5, with D maybe TRBD1 (6 bases). This CDR3 has 14 residues. In germline, CDR1 is LNHDA, CDR2 SQIVND (reference sequence). Trimming cost V 6 bases and J 7 bases, with 16 bases left between them. CDR3 region: CASRRLQGDQPQHF. DNA of the CDR3: TGTGCCAGTAGACGATTACAGGGTGACCAGCCCCAGCATTTT.

There are many counts of this clonotype. This CDR3 reads CACQGGNQETQYF. DNA of the CDR3: TGTGCCTGCCAGGGGGGAAACCAAGAGACCCAGTACTTC. The V and J genes are TRBV7-9 and TRBJ2-5; D perhaps matches TRBD1 (7 bases). The CDR3 sequence is 13 residues long. Germline loops: CDR1 SEHNR, CDR2 FQNEAQ (reference sequence). Between the trimmed V and J ends, which lost 11 bases and 0 bases, there was a span of 13 bases.

This clonotype was detected a few times. The chain has TRBV25-1 and TRBJ1-4, with TRBD1 as a possible D gene (5 bases). Per the germline V gene, CDR1 is MGHDK and CDR2 is SYGVNS. The CDR3 contains 13 residues. The germline V and J ends were trimmed by 7 bases and 10 bases, with 16 bases remaining between them. The CDR3 sequence: CASNPPGGGKLFF. The CDR3 DNA is TGTGCCAGCAACCCCCCGGGGGGGGGAAAACTGTTTTTT.

This clonotype was detected many times. The V gene is TRBV28, the J gene TRBJ2-5; D may be TRBD2 (7 bases). CDR3 length equals 14 residues. Germline CDR1 MDHEN, CDR2 SYDVKM. The V end lost 6 bases, the J end lost 5 bases, and 16 bases lay between the germline ends. The CDR3 bases are TGTGCCAGCAGCTCCCCGGGAGGACAGGAGACCCAGTACTTC. Translation gives CASSSPGGQETQYF.

This clonotype occurred many times. The chain couples TRBV2 to TRBJ2-1, with TRBD2 identical over 7 bases. After removal of 7 bases from V and 2 bases from J, the junction contained 11 bases not matched to a gene. CDR1 SNHLY and CDR2 FYNNEI come from the germline V gene. CDR3 size: 16 residues. The CDR3 DNA reads as TGTGCCAGCATGAATACACTAGGGAGGGCCTACAATGAGCAGTTCTTC. Its translation: CASMNTLGRAYNEQFF. Drawing the rest from reference TRBV2 and TRBJ2-1, the complete variable domain is EPEVTQTPSHQVTQMGQEVILRCVPISNHLYFYWYRQILGQKVEFLVSFYNNEISEKSEIFDDQFSVERPDGSNFTLKIRSTKLEDSAMYFCASMNTLGRAYNEQFFGPGTRLTVL.

This clonotype showed up just a few times. The chain couples TRBV10-1 to TRBJ2-2; possibly TRBD2 for D (5 bases). The CDR3 has 15 residues. Germline V gene data show CDR1 as WNHNN and CDR2 as SYGVQD (reference sequence). V was cut by 0 bases and J by 4 bases, with 9 bases left in between. Here the CDR3 reads CASSESGAPTGELFF. The CDR3 nucleotides read TGCGCCAGCAGTGAGTCGGGAGCCCCCACCGGGGAGCTGTTTTTT.

This clonotype was detected a few times. The chain links TRBV6-4 to TRBJ2-2; D is ambiguous. The germline V and J ends were trimmed by 3 bases and 1 base, with 9 bases remaining between them. Germline CDR1 and CDR2: MRHNA and SNTAGT. The CDR3 totals 15 residues. The CDR3 here is CASSEGLKNTGELFF. CDR3 sequence (DNA): TGTGCCAGCAGTGAAGGGCTTAAGAACACCGGGGAGCTGTTTTTT.

This clonotype showed up many times. The rearrangement links TRBV6-1 to TRBJ2-6, with D possibly being TRBD2 (6 bases). With 1 base removed from V and 2 bases from J, the gap between germline ends came to 15 bases. Germline V gene sequence: CDR1 MNHNS, CDR2 SASEGT. The length of the CDR3 is 18 residues. CDR3 residues: CASSEESLGEAGANVLTF. The CDR3 nucleotides are TGTGCCAGCAGTGAAGAGAGTCTCGGGGAGGCTGGGGCCAACGTCCTGACTTTC.

This clonotype was seen many times. V is TRBV3-1 and J is TRBJ2-2; 11 bases line up with TRBD2. Trimming cost V 1 base and J 6 bases; bases outside gene matches: 1. This CDR3 has 15 amino acids. Per the germline V gene, CDR1 is LGHDT and CDR2 is YNNKEL (reference sequence). CDR3 coding DNA: TGTGCCAGCAGCCAAGTACTAGCGGGAGCCGGGGAGCTGTTTTTT. Its protein is CASSQVLAGAGELFF.

This clonotype was counted a few times. This chain joins TRBV9 and TRBJ2-1, with no clear D. Germline V gene data show CDR1 as SGDLS and CDR2 as YYNGEE. The CDR3 is made up of 12 amino acids. With 0 bases removed from V and 10 bases from J, the gap between germline ends came to 8 bases. The CDR3 nucleotides read TGTGCCAGCAGCGTAGAATCAAGGGAGCAGTTCTTC. This encodes CASSVESREQFF. Complete variable domain (other parts from reference TRBV9 and TRBJ2-1): DSGVTQTPKHLITATGQRVTLRCSPRSGDLSVYWYQQSLDQGLQFLIQYYNGEERAKGNILERFSAQQFPDLHSELNLSSLELGDSALYFCASSVESREQFFGPGTRLTVL.

The chain joins TRBV28 to TRBJ1-4; no clear D. V was shortened by 6 bases and J by 10 bases, with 9 bases between the two germline ends. The CDR3 sequence is 11 residues long. In germline, CDR1 is MDHEN, CDR2 SYDVKM. The CDR3 nucleotides read TGTGCCAGCAGATTAACGGGAAAACTGTTTTTT. It is translated as CASRLTGKLFF.

This clonotype was detected only a few times. This chain links TRBV6-5 with TRBJ1-2; D ambiguous. There are 15 residues in the CDR3. Germline lookup yields CDR1 MNHEY and CDR2 SVGAGI. V gave up 0 bases and J gave up 8 bases, with 16 bases separating them. The CDR3 loop is CASSYSRTAHSGYTF. The CDR3 coding sequence is TGTGCCAGCAGTTACTCGAGGACGGCCCACAGCGGCTACACCTTC.

The V call is TRBV18, the J call TRBJ1-4; D gene unclear. Deletions cut 8 bases from V and 0 bases from J, with 10 bases between. The germline gives CDR1 KGHSH, CDR2 LQKENI. This CDR3 spans 14 amino acids. The DNA for the CDR3 is TGTGCCAGCCGGCCAGGAGCAACTAATGAAAAACTGTTTTTT. Protein product: CASRPGATNEKLFF.

The chain recombines TRBV7-9 with TRBJ2-1; D may be TRBD1 or TRBD2 (6 bases each). CDR3 size: 15 residues. V was trimmed by 3 bases and J by 9 bases, leaving 18 bases between them. CDR1 and CDR2 (germline): SEHNR, FQNEAQ (reference sequence). Here the CDR3 reads CASSLGSGGGGEQFF. The CDR3 DNA reads TGTGCCAGCAGCTTGGGTAGCGGAGGGGGTGGTGAGCAGTTCTTC.

This clonotype was recorded at least ten times. The chain's CDR3 is CASSLAPVVNIQYF. CDR3 nucleotides: TGTGCCAGCAGCTTAGCCCCCGTGGTGAACATTCAGTACTTC. The chain has TRBV7-9 and TRBJ2-4; D is ambiguous. Germline loops: CDR1 SEHNR, CDR2 FQNEAQ (reference sequence). V dropped 0 bases and J dropped 7 bases, with 10 bases sitting between them. CDR3 length: 14 residues.

Of note for this clonotype: A clone one base away is much larger, so this may be a read error. The genes are TRBV28 and TRBJ2-7, with D hard to call. This CDR3 has 14 residues. Trimming removed 5 bases from V and 2 bases from J, with 13 bases in between. Germline values: CDR1 MDHEN, CDR2 SYDVKM. CDR3 in DNA: TGTGCCAGCAGTCTCCGGGCCAGCGCCTACGAGCAGTACTTC. It specifies CASSLRASAYEQYF.